What follows are 6 T cell receptor beta chains derived from one specimen sequenced in a study of T cells in Graves' hyperthyroidism and ophthalmopathy. The investigators amplified TCR beta CDR3 regions from RNA transcripts. First-round RT-PCR targeting the TCR CDR3 was performed with the HTBI primer set. TCRdb analysed the multiplex PCR reads with MiXCR anew, one entry per CDR3 protein. The sample consists of about 480,000 distinct CDR3 sequences, under 15% of them appearing once. The sample was blood. The receptors stem from a woman aged 18 to 35 with Graves' hyperthyroidism.

The chain recombines TRBV12-3 or TRBV12-4 with TRBJ1-2; 9 nucleotides agree with TRBD1. The CDR3 covers 16 residues. The junction had 12 bases not matched to a gene; V was cut back by 6 bases and J by 4 bases. The CDR3 loop reads CASSRSLGQGTYGYTF. The CDR3, as DNA: TGTGCCAGCAGCCGCTCCCTCGGACAGGGGACCTATGGCTACACCTTC.

This clonotype was detected a few times. The chain employs TRBV7-3 and TRBJ1-1; D is unclear. Germline V gene lookup returns CDR1 SGHTA and CDR2 FQGTGA. V was trimmed by 1 base and J by 4 bases, leaving 16 bases between them. The CDR3 runs 16 residues. The CDR3 region is CASSLSSSTGATEAFF. In nucleotides, the CDR3 is TGTGCCAGCAGCTTAAGTTCCTCGACTGGAGCCACTGAAGCTTTCTTT. Together with reference TRBV7-3 and TRBJ1-1, the CDR3 gives the full variable domain: GAGVSQTPSNKVTEKGKYVELRCDPISGHTALYWYRQSLGQGPEFLIYFQGTGAADDSGLPNDRFFAVRPEGSVSTLKIQRTERGDSAVYLCASSLSSSTGATEAFFGQGTRLTVV.

In its sample, this clonotype was seen many times. The V and J genes are TRBV11-2 and TRBJ1-2; TRBD1 matches 7 bases. V shed 3 bases, J shed 8 bases, and the junction held 12 bases outside the gene matches. Germline values: CDR1 SGHAT, CDR2 FQNNGV. This CDR3 contains 15 residues. The CDR3 protein is CASSFKGGSAEGYTF. CDR3 bases: TGTGCCAGCAGCTTTAAAGGGGGCTCGGCGGAGGGCTACACCTTC.

The chain carries TRBV27 and TRBJ2-3, with a possible D match to TRBD1 (6 bases). Germline CDR1 reads MNHEY; CDR2 reads SMNVEV (reference sequence). The V and J ends lost 5 bases and 6 bases respectively, with 15 bases between them. The CDR3 extends over 14 amino acids. The CDR3 loop reads CASSLPGAPDTQYF. The CDR3 DNA reads TGTGCCAGCAGTCTCCCAGGGGCTCCGGATACGCAGTATTTT.

This clonotype was picked up many times. V gene TRBV27 combines with J gene TRBJ2-1, with TRBD2 identical over 9 bases. Germline trimming cut 6 bases from V and 9 bases from J; bases unmatched to any gene: 6. CDR1 is MNHEY and CDR2 is SMNVEV in the germline V gene (reference sequence). The CDR3 consists of 13 residues. DNA for the CDR3: TGTGCCAGCAGGGGCGGGAGGGGCACTGAGCAGTTCTTC. Amino acid sequence: CASRGGRGTEQFF.

The rearrangement uses TRBV2 and TRBJ2-2; TRBD1 aligns across 9 bases. CDR1 SNHLY and CDR2 FYNNEI come from the germline V gene. The trim removed 3 bases at V and 6 bases at J, leaving 2 bases unmatched. CDR3 length: 14 amino acids. The CDR3 loop is CASSEDRGAGELFF. The DNA of the CDR3 is TGTGCCAGCAGTGAGGACAGGGGCGCCGGGGAGCTGTTTTTT. The full variable domain, completed using reference TRBV2 and TRBJ2-2, is EPEVTQTPSHQVTQMGQEVILRCVPISNHLYFYWYRQILGQKVEFLVSFYNNEISEKSEIFDDQFSVERPDGSNFTLKIRSTKLEDSAMYFCASSEDRGAGELFFGEGSRLTVL.